The 28 T cell receptor beta chains in this list originate from one sample, sequenced in a study of glioma-infiltrating T cells. Amplification of TCR alpha and beta CDR3 regions from RNA used iRepertoire nested multiplex PCR. One entry per CDR3 protein results from TCRdb running MiXCR on the multiplex PCR reads. The sample lists roughly 200,000 distinct CDR3 sequences; over 40% were seen once. Sequences were obtained from glioma tissue, nonneoplastic brain tissue, or PBMCs (not recorded which). Receptors were obtained from a human donor with low-grade glioma or glioblastoma, undergoing nonglioma brain surgery, or in good health (not recorded which).

J is TRBJ2-7 and V is TRBV7-2; 14 bases fit TRBD2. The CDR3 consists of 15 residues. J was trimmed by 6 bases and V by 5 bases; bases with no gene match: 6. From germline, CDR1 is SGHTA and CDR2 FQGNSA. The CDR3 sequence is CASSLGTSGSTEQYF. The CDR3 DNA sequence: TGTGCCAGCAGCCTTGGGACTAGCGGGAGCACCGAGCAGTACTTC.

Notes on this clonotype: Compared with germline, one end of the junction differs, possibly owing to a read error. The V call is TRBV4-1, the J call TRBJ1-4, with TRBD1 as a possible D gene (6 bases). CDR3 length: 15 residues. Germline lookup yields CDR1 MGHRA and CDR2 YSYEKL. CDR3 amino acids: CANSQDAGASEKLFF. The CDR3 region has the DNA TGCGCCAACAGCCAAGATGCGGGGGCATCGGAAAAACTGTTTTTT.

This clonotype was picked up a small number of times. Just one base apart from a much larger clone, this may be a read error. The V gene is TRBV20-1, the J gene TRBJ2-5; 10 bases are a match to TRBD2. This CDR3 spans 15 amino acids. Germline V gives CDR1 DFQATT, CDR2 SNEGSKA (reference sequence). Trimming removed 5 bases from V and 4 bases from J; junction bases left unmatched: 10. CDR3 residues: CSASLAGESGETQYF. The CDR3, as DNA: TGCAGTGCTTCCCTAGCGGGAGAGTCTGGAGAGACCCAGTACTTC.

This chain uses TRBV29-1 with TRBJ2-7; the match to TRBD1 covers 7 bases. Germline values: CDR1 SQVTM, CDR2 ANQGSEA. The junction had 5 bases not matched to a gene; V was cut back by 5 bases and J by 1 base. The CDR3 runs to 13 residues. The CDR3 region is CSVFSGGSYEQYF. The CDR3, as DNA: TGCAGCGTTTTCTCAGGGGGTTCCTACGAGCAGTACTTC.

To note about this clonotype: A much larger clone lies a single base off, so this may be a read error. The chain joins TRBV28 to TRBJ2-1; 9 bases agree with TRBD2. V was clipped by 8 bases and J by 7 bases; unmatched bases: 6. The CDR3 spans 13 residues. Germline loops: CDR1 MDHEN, CDR2 SYDVKM. As DNA, the CDR3 is TGTGCCAGCGCGGGAGGGCCGTGGAATGAGCAGTTCTTC. Amino acid sequence: CASAGGPWNEQFF.

The gene calls are TRBV5-4 and TRBJ2-7; the D is unclear. Germline lookup yields CDR1 SGHNT and CDR2 YYREEE (reference sequence). V lost 7 bases to trimming and J lost 2 bases, with 16 bases between them. CDR3 length: 14 residues. The CDR3 coding sequence is TGTGCCAGCTCGATTACTGCCTATACCTACGAGCAGTACTTC. It codes for CASSITAYTYEQYF.

About this clonotype: This may stem from a read error, because a much larger clone lies one nucleotide away. The rearrangement uses TRBV20-1 and TRBJ1-5; 8 bases align to TRBD1. Germline CDR1 DFQATT, CDR2 SNEGSKA (reference sequence). The CDR3 runs to 14 residues. This chain's CDR3 is CSADTGGGNQTQHF. In DNA form, the CDR3 reads TGCAGTGCTGATACAGGGGGGGGAAATCAGACCCAGCATTTT.

The V and J genes are TRBV19 and TRBJ2-7; D is ambiguous. With 5 bases removed from V and 4 bases from J, the gap between germline ends came to 12 bases. Germline V CDR1 and CDR2: LNHDA, SQIVND (reference sequence). The CDR3 spans 13 residues. CDR3 in DNA: TGTGCCAGTAGTGCCATCAAAGGATACGAGCAGTACTTC. Translation: CASSAIKGYEQYF.

Remarks on this clonotype: The junction does not match germline at one end; this may be a read error. J is TRBJ2-1 and V is TRBV20-1, with 8 bases aligning to TRBD2. The CDR3 is made up of 12 amino acids. Looked up from germline, CDR1 is DFQATT and CDR2 is SNEGSKA (reference sequence). The CDR3 loop reads CSETSSGWEQLF. The CDR3 DNA reads TGCAGTGAGACCTCTAGCGGGTGGGAGCAGCTCTTC.

Concerning this clonotype itself: A much larger clone lies one base from this, so it may be a read error. The chain joins TRBV20-1 to TRBJ2-5, with unresolved D. Germline CDR1 reads DFQATT; CDR2 reads SNEGSKA (reference sequence). The CDR3 has 14 amino acids. V was pared by 1 base and J by 2 bases, with 11 bases between. CDR3 in amino acids: CSARVLAVQETQYF. The CDR3 nucleotides are TGCAGTGCTAGAGTTCTGGCAGTACAAGAGACCCAGTACTTC.

CDR3 region: CASSPTGGSYEQYF. The CDR3 DNA reads TGTGCCAGCAGTCCAACAGGGGGCTCGTACGAGCAGTACTTC. The genes are TRBV11-3 and TRBJ2-7, with TRBD1 matching 9 bases. Trimming at V came to 6 bases and at J to 4 bases, leaving 7 bases not matched to a gene. This CDR3 is 14 amino acids long. Germline V gives CDR1 SGHNT, CDR2 YENEEA. Combining the CDR3 with reference TRBV11-3 and TRBJ2-7 gives the whole variable domain EAGVVQSPRYKIIEKKQPVAFWCNPISGHNTLYWYLQNLGQGPELLIRYENEEAVDDSQLPKDRFSAERLKGVDSTLKIQPAELGDSAVYLCASSPTGGSYEQYFGPGTRLTVT.

This clonotype has at least ten counts. The chain recombines TRBV29-1 with TRBJ1-2; D is ambiguous. This CDR3 is built from 10 residues. In germline, CDR1 is SQVTM, CDR2 ANQGSEA. V lost 6 bases and J lost 8, with 10 bases in between. CDR3 region: CSVAEGGYTF. Here the CDR3 DNA reads TGCAGCGTGGCTGAAGGGGGCTACACCTTC. The full variable domain, rest sourced from reference TRBV29-1 and TRBJ1-2, is SAVISQKPSRDICQRGTSLTIQCQVDSQVTMMFWYRQQPGQSLTLIATANQGSEATYESGFVIDKFPISRPNLTFSTLTVSNMSPEDSSIYLCSVAEGGYTFGSGTRLTVV.

This clonotype has at least ten counts. The CDR3 DNA sequence: TGCAGTGCTAGACCGGGACTAGCGGCATACAATGAGCAGTTCTTC. Residues: CSARPGLAAYNEQFF. This rearrangement joins TRBV20-1 to TRBJ2-1; 11 positions match TRBD2. The CDR3 consists of 15 residues. The germline V gene has CDR1 DFQATT and CDR2 SNEGSKA (reference sequence). V lost 2 bases, J lost 4 bases, and 4 bases stayed unmatched.

The rearrangement joins TRBV28 to TRBJ2-3; 7 nucleotides line up with TRBD2. Trimming removed 4 bases from V and 0 bases from J; junction bases left unmatched: 22. The CDR3 has 21 amino acids. CDR1 is MDHEN, CDR2 SYDVKM, per germline. CDR3 protein: CASSSTKQRGRAATSTDTQYF. CDR3 nucleotide sequence: TGTGCCAGCAGTTCTACAAAGCAGAGAGGGAGGGCCGCCACAAGCACAGATACGCAGTATTTT.

This clonotype occurred many times. The chain is built from TRBV20-1 and TRBJ2-1; D is perhaps TRBD1 (6 bases). V lost 0 bases to trimming and J lost 9 bases, with 24 bases between them. The CDR3 is made up of 17 amino acids. The germline V gene encodes CDR1 DFQATT and CDR2 SNEGSKA (reference sequence). The CDR3 loop reads CSARDFRSGGQSSEQFF. CDR3 coding DNA: TGCAGTGCTAGAGATTTTAGGTCTGGAGGACAGTCGAGTGAGCAGTTCTTC.

As for this clonotype: Mismatch with germline at one junction end may stem from a read error. The V gene is TRBV2, the J gene TRBJ1-2; D may be TRBD1 (5 bases). The CDR3 totals 19 residues. Germline-derived CDR1 and CDR2 are SNHLY and FYNNEI. The CDR3 DNA is TGTGCCAGCAGGGGCACGTGGAGGTCTGTACCTGATGTCCGGCGGGGCTATACCTTC. This gives the protein CASRGTWRSVPDVRRGYTF.

Many counts were recorded for this clonotype. The chain recombines TRBV2 with TRBJ1-5; D may be TRBD1 (5 bases). This CDR3 region has 13 residues. Germline V gene data show CDR1 as SNHLY and CDR2 as FYNNEI. V was pared by 7 bases and J by 1 base, with 8 bases between. The CDR3 DNA reads TGTGCCAGCACCAGGGAGAGCAATCAGCCCCAGCATTTT. Translated: CASTRESNQPQHF. Combining the CDR3 with reference TRBV2 and TRBJ1-5 gives the whole variable domain EPEVTQTPSHQVTQMGQEVILRCVPISNHLYFYWYRQILGQKVEFLVSFYNNEISEKSEIFDDQFSVERPDGSNFTLKIRSTKLEDSAMYFCASTRESNQPQHFGDGTRLSIL.

This clonotype was counted a few times. The rearrangement joins TRBV19 to TRBJ2-1; maybe TRBD1 (5 bases). The CDR3 is 11 residues long. V was shortened by 7 bases and J by 4 bases, with 5 bases between the two germline ends. Germline lookup yields CDR1 LNHDA and CDR2 SQIVND (reference sequence). The CDR3 DNA reads as TGTGCCAGTAACAGGTACAATGAGCAGTTCTTC. Protein: CASNRYNEQFF.

In this sample, this clonotype turned up many times. The J gene is TRBJ2-3, the V gene TRBV27; 10 bases match TRBD1. Germline V lookup: CDR1 MNHEY, CDR2 SMNVEV (reference sequence). V was pared by 7 bases and J by 5 bases, with 6 bases of the junction left unmatched. This CDR3 has 14 amino acids. The CDR3 region is CASTLTGGLDTQYF. The CDR3, as DNA: TGTGCCAGCACCCTGACAGGGGGCTTAGATACGCAGTATTTT.

About this clonotype itself: This may stem from a read error, because a much larger clone lies one nucleotide away. The chain's CDR3 is CASRRERTNNEQFF. The CDR3 nucleotides read TGTGCCAGTCGGAGGGAAAGGACCAACAATGAGCAGTTCTTC. The chain couples TRBV19 to TRBJ2-1; tentatively, D is TRBD2 (6 bases). The length of the CDR3 is 14 residues. Germline assignment: CDR1 LNHDA and CDR2 SQIVND (reference sequence). With 8 bases removed from V and 5 bases from J, the gap between germline ends came to 16 bases.

A single count supports this clonotype. The V and J genes are TRBV20-1 and TRBJ2-7; D remains unclear. CDR3 size: 15 residues. Germline CDR1 reads DFQATT; CDR2 reads SNEGSKA (reference sequence). V gave up 3 bases and J gave up 0 bases, with 15 bases separating them. CDR3 bases: TGCAGTGCTAGCTTTCGGCTGGAGAGCTCCTACGAGCAGTACTTC. Translating it yields CSASFRLESSYEQYF.

As to this clonotype: A much larger clonotype is one base distant, so this may be a read error. This sequence joins TRBV7-9 and TRBJ1-1; D not resolved. Germline lookup yields CDR1 SEHNR and CDR2 FQNEAQ (reference sequence). The V and J ends lost 5 bases and 7 bases respectively, with 14 bases between them. This CDR3 is built from 13 residues. The DNA of the CDR3 is TGTGCCAGCAGCGCTTCAGTGGGGAATGAAGCTTTCTTT. This codes for CASSASVGNEAFF.

A word on this clonotype: This may be a read error, as it is one base from a much larger clone. J is TRBJ2-1 and V is TRBV28; possibly TRBD2 for D (5 bases). Germline assignment: CDR1 MDHEN and CDR2 SYDVKM. The ends were cut back, 3 bases at V and 7 bases at J, with 16 bases in the middle. The CDR3 is 15 amino acids. Here the CDR3 reads CASSLARGRGNEQFF. The CDR3 DNA reads as TGTGCCAGCAGTTTGGCTAGAGGGAGAGGGAATGAGCAGTTCTTC.

For this clonotype: This may arise from a read error, as a much more abundant clone is one base away. This rearrangement joins TRBV18 to TRBJ1-1; D perhaps matches TRBD1 (6 bases). CDR1 and CDR2 (germline): KGHSH, LQKENI. This CDR3 has 15 residues. CDR3 nucleotide sequence: TGTGCCAGCTCTTTTTCGCAGGGGAGCAACACTGAAGCTTTATTT. It yields the protein CASSFSQGSNTEALF.

The chain has TRBV5-1 and TRBJ2-1, with TRBD2 matching over 9 bases. Germline V gene lookup returns CDR1 SGHRS and CDR2 YFSETQ. The CDR3 has 14 amino acids. After removal of 5 bases from V and 10 bases from J, the junction contained 10 bases not matched to a gene. The CDR3 DNA sequence: TGCGCCAGCAGATTTAGCGGGGGCTCCTACGAGCAGTTCTTC. Translating gives CASRFSGGSYEQFF.

The genes are TRBV20-1 and TRBJ1-1; 10 bases align to TRBD1. The J segment lost 8 bases and the V segment lost 7 bases, leaving 10 bases of the junction unmatched. From germline, CDR1 is DFQATT and CDR2 SNEGSKA (reference sequence). The length of the CDR3 is 13 residues. The CDR3, as DNA: TGCAGTGAGGTCCCGGGACAGGGGTGGGAAGCTTTCTTT. Protein product: CSEVPGQGWEAFF.

The table lists this clonotype with a few counts. This may be a read error: a much more frequent sequence differs by one nucleotide. This CDR3 is missing its conserved last phenylalanine or tryptophan, likely due to a read error. For the CDR3, the DNA is TGTGCCAGCAGCTTAATTGATAATCAGCCCCAGCATCTT. Its protein is CASSLIDNQPQHL. The chain combines TRBV7-2 with TRBJ1-5; D uncertain. The CDR3 has 13 residues. Between the trimmed V and J ends, which lost 2 bases and 4 bases, there was a span of 6 bases. The germline V gene has CDR1 SGHTA and CDR2 FQGNSA.

This clonotype was counted many times. This chain joins TRBV7-8 and TRBJ2-3; 7 bases map to TRBD1. V lost 5 bases, J lost 3 bases, and 8 bases stayed unmatched. The CDR3 extends over 15 amino acids. Germline loops: CDR1 SGHVS, CDR2 FQNEAQ. CDR3 amino acids: CASSPQGVVTDTQYF. CDR3 bases: TGTGCCAGCAGCCCCCAGGGGGTAGTGACAGATACGCAGTATTTT.